This T cell receptor beta chain originates from a study of T-cell memory formation after mild COVID-19. MiXCR, applied by TCRdb to the 5' RACE reads, yields one record per CDR3 protein. This sample has about 340,000 distinct CDR3 sequences, with over 10% found just once. The CDR3 totals 14 residues. Per germline, CDR1 MGHRA and CDR2 YSYEKL. V dropped 8 bases and J dropped 4; count of bases not matched to a gene: 8. The specimen sequenced was PBMCs or a T cell subset sorted from them (not recorded which). The TCR comes from a man between 18 and 35 years old who had mild COVID-19 (a few samples of this study predate the infection). Cell type and time point are not known. The chain has TRBV4-1 and TRBJ2-3, with 8 nucleotides matching TRBD1. The CDR3 protein is CASAKTGDADTQYF. CDR3 in DNA: TGCGCCAGCGCCAAGACAGGGGACGCAGATACGCAGTATTTT.